Below, 9 T cell receptor beta chains from the same sample are listed, as sequenced in a study of cytomegalovirus exposure and HLA in healthy donors. The primer mix had 60 Vbeta and 13 Jbeta primers. Repertoires were generated with immunoSEQ multiplex PCR, while TCRdb's copy carries only in-frame clones and drops some. Across some 120,000 clones, the top ten clones capture roughly 2% of the sample. Specimen: PBMCs. These receptors came from a woman aged 55-70 years in good health and CMV-seronegative.

V is TRBV6-5 and J is TRBJ1-1; unclear D gene. CDR1 and CDR2 (germline): MNHEY, SVGAGI. V was trimmed by 0 bases and J by 11 bases, leaving 13 bases between them. This CDR3 has 13 amino acids. The CDR3 here is CASSYSAGGRAFF. The CDR3 DNA is TGTGCCAGCAGTTACTCGGCCGGCGGCCGCGCTTTCTTT.

This chain links TRBV6-5 with TRBJ2-7; D perhaps matches TRBD1 (7 bases). Trimming left V 5 bases short and J 6 bases short, with 17 bases between. The CDR3 contains 14 residues. CDR1 and CDR2 from the germline V gene are MNHEY and SVGAGI. CDR3 protein: CASSPGGMAFEQYF. The CDR3 DNA is TGTGCCAGCAGTCCAGGGGGGATGGCTTTCGAGCAGTACTTC.

This chain connects TRBV2 to TRBJ1-2; TRBD1 matches at 9 bases. V lost 1 base to trimming and J lost 7 bases; unmatched junction nucleotides: 7. CDR3 length: 15 amino acids. The germline CDR1 and CDR2 sequences are SNHLY and FYNNEI. CDR3 residues: CASSEGTGAMTGYTF. In DNA form, the CDR3 reads TGTGCCAGCAGTGAAGGGACAGGGGCCATGACTGGCTACACCTTC.

This chain uses TRBV6-1 with TRBJ1-1; D gene ambiguous. V was cut by 6 bases and J by 8 bases, with 10 bases left in between. The V gene's germline CDR1 is MNHNS and CDR2 SASEGT. CDR3 size: 11 residues. CDR3 region: CASRDGQEAFF. In nucleotides, the CDR3 is TGTGCCAGCAGGGATGGGCAGGAAGCTTTCTTT.

The rearrangement uses TRBV10-3 and TRBJ1-5; 7 positions agree with TRBD1. Germline CDR1 and CDR2: ENHRY and SYGVKD. V lost 4 bases, J lost 4 bases, and 4 bases stayed unmatched. The CDR3 extends over 14 amino acids. The CDR3 DNA follows: TGTGCCATCAGTGCTTGGGACAGTAATCAGCCCCAGCATTTT. As protein: CAISAWDSNQPQHF.

This chain uses TRBV19 with TRBJ1-5; 9 bases line up with TRBD1. Germline CDR1 is LNHDA and CDR2 is SQIVND (reference sequence). The V and J ends lost 5 bases and 0 bases, in that order; junction bases with no gene match: 8. The CDR3 runs to 17 residues. The CDR3 sequence is CASSFVWGQGSNQPQHF. CDR3 nucleotides: TGTGCCAGTAGTTTTGTTTGGGGACAGGGTAGCAATCAGCCCCAGCATTTT. The full variable domain, its missing parts supplied by reference TRBV19 and TRBJ1-5, is DGGITQSPKYLFRKEGQNVTLSCEQNLNHDAMYWYRQDPGQGLRLIYYSQIVNDFQKGDIAEGYSVSREKKESFPLTVTSAQKNPTAFYLCASSFVWGQGSNQPQHFGDGTRLSIL.

The chain carries TRBV2 and TRBJ1-1; TRBD1 agrees at 9 bases. Germline V CDR1 and CDR2: SNHLY, FYNNEI. Trimming cost V 6 bases and J 1 base; bases outside gene matches: 15. The length of the CDR3 is 18 residues. CDR3 loop: CASSGTGGAPPTNTEAFF. CDR3 bases: TGTGCCAGCAGCGGCACAGGGGGCGCGCCCCCCACGAACACTGAAGCTTTCTTT. Drawing the rest from reference TRBV2 and TRBJ1-1, the complete variable domain is EPEVTQTPSHQVTQMGQEVILRCVPISNHLYFYWYRQILGQKVEFLVSFYNNEISEKSEIFDDQFSVERPDGSNFTLKIRSTKLEDSAMYFCASSGTGGAPPTNTEAFFGQGTRLTVV.

The chain has TRBV11-2 and TRBJ1-1; tentatively, D is TRBD1 (6 bases). Trimming removed 6 bases at V and 1 base at J, with 12 bases between. Germline CDR1 is SGHAT and CDR2 is FQNNGV. The CDR3 spans 14 residues. For the CDR3, the DNA is TGTGCCAGCAGGCCATTGGGACAGAACACTGAAGCTTTCTTT. Its translation is CASRPLGQNTEAFF.

The chain has TRBV7-9 and TRBJ2-6, with 8 bases that match TRBD2. This CDR3 has 19 amino acids. Germline loops: CDR1 SEHNR, CDR2 FQNEAQ (reference sequence). V was pared by 5 bases and J by 0 bases, with 12 bases of the junction left unmatched. This chain's CDR3 is CASSRGVAGPTSGANVLTF. CDR3 DNA: TGTGCCAGCAGCCGAGGGGTAGCGGGGCCCACCTCTGGGGCCAACGTCCTGACTTTC.